The 11 T cell receptor beta chains below all came from one sample that was sequenced in a study of ipilimumab plus nivolumab after autologous stem cell transplantation. The data were produced by immunoSEQ multiplex PCR, yet TCRdb's version contains in-frame clones alone and is incomplete. Counted here are about 15,000 clones, 65% to 75% occurring once; the ten biggest clones make up less than 25%. The specimen was PBMCs, collected in a trial of ipilimumab plus nivolumab as post-transplant consolidation. The receptors come from a male donor with diffuse large B-cell lymphoma.

V gene TRBV18 combines with J gene TRBJ2-1; tentatively, D is TRBD1 (5 bases). Germline V lookup: CDR1 KGHSH, CDR2 LQKENI. The ends were cut back, 1 base at V and 1 base at J, with 14 bases in the middle. CDR3 size: 17 residues. CDR3 loop: CASSPRYTGVSYNEQFF. Written as DNA, the CDR3 is TGTGCCAGCTCACCACGATATACAGGTGTTTCCTACAATGAGCAGTTCTTC.

The gene calls are TRBV5-1 and TRBJ1-2; TRBD1 might be the D (5 bases). Germline loops: CDR1 SGHRS, CDR2 YFSETQ. The CDR3 sequence is 17 residues long. The V end lost 0 bases, the J end lost 2 bases, and 17 bases lay between the germline ends. The DNA of the CDR3 is TGCGCCAGCAGCTTGGCCGAGCAGGGACCGAGCAACTATGGCTACACCTTC. Translation: CASSLAEQGPSNYGYTF. The whole variable domain, filled in from reference TRBV5-1 and TRBJ1-2, reads KAGVTQTPRYLIKTRGQQVTLSCSPISGHRSVSWYQQTPGQGLQFLFEYFSETQRNKGNFPGRFSGRQFSNSRSEMNVSTLELGDSALYLCASSLAEQGPSNYGYTFGSGTRLTVV.

V gene TRBV7-9 combines with J gene TRBJ2-1; a weak D match, TRBD1 (5 bases). In germline, CDR1 is SEHNR, CDR2 FQNEAQ (reference sequence). There are 12 residues in the CDR3. The V end lost 1 base, the J end lost 10 bases, and 8 bases lay between the germline ends. CDR3 sequence (DNA): TGTGCCAGCAGCTTAGGGGGCGACGAGCAGTTCTTC. Amino acid sequence: CASSLGGDEQFF.

This clone was observed a few times. The V call is TRBV19, the J call TRBJ2-2, with 12 nucleotides matching TRBD2. Trimming removed 3 bases from V and 5 bases from J; junction bases left unmatched: 7. This CDR3 has 17 amino acids. Germline CDR1 and CDR2: LNHDA and SQIVND (reference sequence). The CDR3 loop is CASSMASGRAGTGELFF. The DNA of the CDR3 is TGTGCCAGTAGTATGGCTAGCGGGAGGGCCGGGACCGGGGAGCTGTTTTTT.

The chain combines TRBV21-1 with TRBJ2-7; no check of the table's D call, TRBD2, against the DNA was made. TRBV21-1 is flagged as a pseudogene. This CDR3 is built from 15 residues. The CDR3 sequence is CASSAGAAGGYEQYF. In DNA form, the CDR3 reads TGTGCCAGCAGCGCCGGGGCAGCGGGGGGTTACGAGCAGTACTTC.

The V gene is TRBV2, the J gene TRBJ2-5, with 10 positions matching TRBD2. The V and J ends lost 6 bases and 4 bases, in that order; junction bases with no gene match: 5. CDR1 and CDR2 from the germline V gene are SNHLY and FYNNEI. The CDR3 sequence is 14 residues long. CDR3 nucleotide sequence: TGTGCCAGCAGCGGACTAGCGGAGGTAGAGACCCAGTACTTC. It codes for CASSGLAEVETQYF.

The chain recombines TRBV11-3 with TRBJ1-2, with D possibly TRBD1 on 5 matching bases. The V and J ends lost 5 bases and 3 bases respectively, with 16 bases between them. Germline lookup yields CDR1 SGHNT and CDR2 YENEEA. CDR3 length: 15 amino acids. For the CDR3, the DNA is TGTGCCAGCAGCCCCGGGGGTAGGATCGACTATGGCTACACCTTC. Its protein is CASSPGGRIDYGYTF.

The chain carries TRBV5-4 and TRBJ2-7; maybe TRBD2 (6 bases). In germline, CDR1 is SGHNT, CDR2 YYREEE (reference sequence). V dropped 4 bases and J dropped 5 bases, with 13 bases sitting between them. This CDR3 contains 13 residues. CDR3 DNA: TGTGCCAGCAGCCAGTCACCGGGGGACGAGCAGTACTTC. Translating gives CASSQSPGDEQYF.

At least ten counts were recorded for this clone. V gene TRBV29-1 combines with J gene TRBJ1-2; maybe TRBD1 (6 bases). The CDR3 is made up of 12 amino acids. Looked up from germline, CDR1 is SQVTM and CDR2 is ANQGSEA. Between the trimmed V and J ends, which lost 7 bases and 8 bases, there was a span of 17 bases. The CDR3 DNA follows: TGCAGCGCCGTTGGGGGGCGAGGAGGCTACACCTTC. It encodes CSAVGGRGGYTF.

The chain is built from TRBV12-2 and TRBJ1-5. TRBV12-2 is listed as a pseudogene. CDR3 length: 14 residues. The CDR3 here is CASRPRRRNQPQHF. CDR3 coding DNA: TGTGCAAGTCGCCCCCGGCGCCGCAATCAGCCCCAGCATTTT.

The chain is built from TRBV29-1 and TRBJ2-1, with D hard to call. Trimming removed 4 bases from V and 7 bases from J, with 8 bases in between. The CDR3 has 11 amino acids. In germline, CDR1 is SQVTM, CDR2 ANQGSEA. In nucleotides, the CDR3 is TGCAGCGTTGGTTGGGATAATGAGCAGTTCTTC. As protein: CSVGWDNEQFF.